Below, 6 T cell receptor beta chains from the same sample are listed, as sequenced in a study of long-term antiretroviral therapy in people with HIV. This was the immunoSEQ v3.0 assay at survey level. Profiling relied on immunoSEQ multiplex PCR, and the TCRdb table lists in-frame clones only, not all of them. This table holds some 28,000 clones, 80% found once. The starting material was unsorted PBMCs, obtained 0.3 years after starting antiretroviral therapy. These receptors all stem from a man aged 40-55 years with HIV.

The chain links TRBV29-1 to TRBJ2-7; a possible D gene is TRBD1 (6 bases). Per the germline V gene, CDR1 is SQVTM and CDR2 is ANQGSEA. The ends were cut back, 4 bases at V and 3 bases at J, with 13 bases in the middle. The CDR3 covers 13 residues. The DNA for the CDR3 is TGCAGCGTTGCTCCAGGGGTCAGCTACGAGCAGTACTTC. This gives the protein CSVAPGVSYEQYF.

The V gene is TRBV9, the J gene TRBJ1-6; TRBD1 might be the D (6 bases). The V end lost 0 bases, the J end lost 9 bases, and 10 bases lay between the germline ends. The CDR3 spans 14 residues. CDR1 is SGDLS and CDR2 is YYNGEE in the germline V gene. The CDR3 is CASSVGGRGSPLHF. CDR3 nucleotides: TGTGCCAGCAGCGTAGGCGGCAGGGGTTCACCCCTCCACTTT.

The chain is built from TRBV28 and TRBJ1-2; D is possibly TRBD1 (5 bases). V lost 5 bases and J 10 bases, leaving 20 bases between the germline ends. The CDR3 sequence is 14 residues long. Germline assignment: CDR1 MDHEN and CDR2 SYDVKM. The CDR3 sequence is CASSPFGTASSYTF. In DNA form, the CDR3 reads TGTGCCAGCAGTCCCTTCGGGACGGCCTCATCCTACACCTTC.

The chain joins TRBV11-2 to TRBJ1-4; no firm D call. The CDR3 loop spans 14 amino acids. V gave up 7 bases and J gave up 5 bases, with 14 bases separating them. Germline values: CDR1 SGHAT, CDR2 FQNNGV. The CDR3 reads CASTSGAVNEKLFF. DNA of the CDR3: TGTGCCAGCACTTCGGGAGCAGTCAATGAAAAACTGTTTTTT.

The chain employs TRBV4-3 and TRBJ2-7; no reliable D call. Looked up from germline, CDR1 is LGHNA and CDR2 is YSLEER. This CDR3 is built from 14 residues. Trimming took 0 bases from V and 4 from J, leaving 10 bases between them. CDR3 protein: CASSQDLNKYEQYF. DNA of the CDR3: TGCGCCAGCAGCCAAGATCTGAACAAATACGAGCAGTACTTC.

The CDR3 nucleotides are TGTGCCAGCAGCGGGGGAATCTACAATGAGCAGTTCTTC. Residues: CASSGGIYNEQFF. This sequence joins TRBV7-2 and TRBJ2-1; D may correspond to TRBD1 or TRBD2 (5 bases each). CDR1 is SGHTA, CDR2 FQGNSA, per germline. The CDR3 is 13 amino acids. The V gene lost 5 bases and the J gene lost 3 bases, with 8 bases spanning the gap.